This T cell receptor (beta chain) was recovered during a study of T cells after yellow fever vaccination. Study as a whole: Preparation used SMART-Seq v4 Ultra Low Input for the low-cell-number fractions.

This CDR3 region has 16 residues. Unmatched junction bases numbered 7, after V lost 3 bases and J lost 4 bases. Germline assignment: CDR1 MDHEN and CDR2 SYDVKM. TCRdb fed the 5' RACE reads into MiXCR, producing one record per CDR3 protein. The sample shows around 300,000 distinct CDR3 sequences, 10% to 15% of them seen only once. This specimen consisted of CD4+ T cells sorted from PBMCs, obtained 45 days after the yellow fever booster vaccination. This chain joins TRBV28 and TRBJ2-5, with 11 nucleotides matching TRBD2. This clonotype was sampled from a man aged 30 to 45 who received the YFV17D yellow fever vaccine. The CDR3 nucleotides are TGTGCCAGCAGTTTCGTTAGCGGGAGGGTGGGAGAGACCCAGTACTTC. Translated, it gives CASSFVSGRVGETQYF.